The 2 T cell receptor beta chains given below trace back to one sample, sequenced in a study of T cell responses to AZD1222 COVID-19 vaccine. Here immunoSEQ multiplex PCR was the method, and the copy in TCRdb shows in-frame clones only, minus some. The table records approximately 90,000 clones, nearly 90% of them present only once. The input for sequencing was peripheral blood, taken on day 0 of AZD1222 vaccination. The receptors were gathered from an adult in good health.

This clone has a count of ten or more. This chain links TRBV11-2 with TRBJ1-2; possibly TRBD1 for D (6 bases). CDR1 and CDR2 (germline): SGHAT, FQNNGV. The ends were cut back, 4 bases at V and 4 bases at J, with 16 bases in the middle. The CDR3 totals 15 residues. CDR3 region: CASSSGGARIYGYTF. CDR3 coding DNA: TGTGCCAGCAGCTCCGGGGGCGCACGGATCTATGGCTACACCTTC. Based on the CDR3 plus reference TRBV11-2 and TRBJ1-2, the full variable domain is EAGVAQSPRYKIIEKRQSVAFWCNPISGHATLYWYQQILGQGPKLLIQFQNNGVVDDSQLPKDRFSAERLKGVDSTLKIQPAKLEDSAVYLCASSSGGARIYGYTFGSGTRLTVV.

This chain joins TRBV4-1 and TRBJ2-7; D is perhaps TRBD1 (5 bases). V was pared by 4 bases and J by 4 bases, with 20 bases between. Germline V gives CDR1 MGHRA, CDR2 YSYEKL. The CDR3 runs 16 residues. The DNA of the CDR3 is TGCGCCAGCAGCCCAAGCGTACTGGGGCGCTGGTACGAGCAGTACTTC. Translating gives CASSPSVLGRWYEQYF.